This TCR beta chain was identified in a study of Ad26.COV2.S vaccination and SARS-CoV-2 variants. Study summary: Donor got 5x10^10 or 1x10^11 viral particles of Ad26.COV2.S. Study-wide results and caveats: Researchers cautioned that TCR breadth and depth analyses may have underestimated total T cell responses. Non-spike TCR breadth showed similarity between vaccine and placebo recipients.

Trimming removed 8 bases from V and 0 bases from J, with 16 bases in between. Germline CDR1 is LNHNV and CDR2 is YYDKDF (reference sequence). The CDR3 has 15 residues. Details on this clone: The antigen is unknown.

The treatment denotes: approximately 18 received Ad26.COV2.S at low or high dose, single or two shots; roughly 5 received placebo; per-sample allocation not given. Day 63 following the first vaccine or placebo injection was when the samples were taken. Assay used: immunoSEQ multiplex PCR; TCRdb lists only in-frame clones, some missing. The table shows hundreds of thousands of clones, with 86% occurring only once. This rearrangement joins TRBV15 to TRBJ1-2, with D unresolved. The sequence came from a person aged 18-60 years who received the Ad26.COV2.S COVID-19 vaccine or a placebo. The material was peripheral blood, obtained in a trial of Ad26.COV2.S vaccine versus placebo. For the CDR3, the DNA is TGTGCCACCCAACATTCGGGTATCGCTAACTATGGCTACACCTTC. Translation: CATQHSGIANYGYTF.